A selection of T cell receptor beta chains follows, all from one sample in a study of blood T cell repertoires in COVID-19. Generated by immunoSEQ multiplex PCR, the TCRdb table keeps only in-frame clones and is missing some. The data show over 200,000 clones, roughly 86% seen once. The sequenced material came from peripheral blood. Receptor source: a man between 40 and 49 years old who had recovered from COVID-19. Each CDR3 is given without its conserved first and last residue. D genes are given only for firm matches. Clone size is given for some rows only: seen once, a few or many times, or a class if the clone is expanded.

D gene	CDR3 length	clone size	V gene	J gene	CDR3 protein
TRBD1	16	once	TRBV10-3	TRBJ1-2	AISANSPGTGLAYGYT
-	14	-	TRBV4-1	TRBJ1-3	ASSHIAGSPGNTIY
TRBD1	12	-	TRBV3-1/TRBV3-2	TRBJ1-6	ASSLGQSGPDLH
-	12	-	TRBV14	TRBJ1-1	ASSQDPARSEAF
-	11	-	TRBV12-3/TRBV12-4	TRBJ1-2	ASSYEQIYGYT
-	14	-	TRBV6-5	TRBJ2-5	ASSYGIQPVGVTQY
-	16	-	TRBV9	TRBJ2-3	ASSVGQVSRGWADTQY
TRBD2	13	-	TRBV7-8	TRBJ2-1	ASSARTRSYNEQF
-	9	-	TRBV15	TRBJ2-6	ATSRRGAQA
-	10	-	TRBV18	TRBJ2-3	ASSPATDTQY
TRBD1	13	-	TRBV7-2	TRBJ2-2	ASSFRQGSTGELF
TRBD2	15	-	TRBV9	TRBJ2-4	ASSPLAGGLTKNIQY
-	11	-	TRBV7-9	TRBJ1-2	ASSSLLAAGYT
-	14	-	TRBV27	TRBJ1-1	ASRHTVQPRVTEAF
TRBD1	11	-	TRBV29-1	TRBJ1-2	SVEDGQGFGYT